The rows below give T cell receptor beta chains drawn from one sample of a study of post-analysis software for immune sequencing data. TCRdb fed the PCR reads into MiXCR, producing one record per CDR3 protein. Counted here are more than 450,000 distinct CDR3 sequences, approximately 31% occurring once; the ten biggest clones make up 4.5% to 7.5%. Sequencing was performed on blood. The receptor set was obtained from a girl aged 2-17 years with multiple sclerosis. The CDR3 runs from the conserved cysteine through the conserved F or W. D genes are given only for firm matches. A clone size is listed for some rows: how often the clone was seen (once, few, many), or a class if it is expanded.

j_gene,v_gene,len,d_gene,abundance,CDR3aa,CDR3nt
TRBJ1-2,TRBV29-1,13,TRBD1,NA,CSVITGGTYGYTF,TGCAGCGTGATAACAGGGGGTACCTATGGCTACACCTTC
TRBJ2-1,TRBV29-1,14,NA,NA,CSVGYIISYNEQFF,TGCAGCGTTGGATACATTATCTCCTACAATGAGCAGTTCTTC
TRBJ2-3,TRBV6-5,17,NA,NA,CASSYSSPLTDTDTQYF,TGTGCCAGCAGTTACAGCTCCCCCTTAACGGACACAGATACGCAGTATTTT
TRBJ2-1,TRBV11-1,16,TRBD2,NA,CASSPRGLAVYNEQFF,TGTGCCAGCAGCCCTCGTGGACTAGCGGTTTACAATGAGCAGTTCTTC
TRBJ2-5,TRBV6-2/TRBV6-3,15,TRBD2,once,CASSGLASLGETQYF,TGTGCCAGCAGTGGACTAGCCTCATTAGGGGAGACCCAGTACTTC
TRBJ1-4,TRBV9,16,TRBD1,NA,CASSVLPGQSNEKLFF,TGTGCCAGCAGCGTACTACCGGGACAGAGTAATGAAAAACTGTTTTTT
TRBJ2-1,TRBV9,15,NA,few,CASTRSQSSYNEQFF,TGTGCCAGCACCCGCAGCCAAAGCTCCTACAATGAGCAGTTCTTC
TRBJ2-7,TRBV28,15,NA,NA,CASSPIYRTRLEQYF,TGTGCCAGCAGTCCAATATACAGGACGAGGCTCGAGCAGTACTTC
TRBJ2-3,TRBV4-2,17,TRBD2,NA,CASSSRTSGGSADTQYF,TGTGCCAGCAGCTCTCGGACTAGCGGGGGCTCAGCAGATACGCAGTATTTT
TRBJ2-3,TRBV5-1,15,NA,few,CASSLAGTRKDTQYF,TGCGCCAGCAGCTTGGCGGGAACTAGGAAGGATACGCAGTATTTT
TRBJ1-2,TRBV20-1,15,NA,many,CSAPPSVRVLGGYTF,TGCAGTGCTCCCCCTAGTGTCAGGGTCTTAGGTGGCTACACCTTC
TRBJ1-2,TRBV25-1,12,NA,NA,CASSGGLDGYTF,TGTGCCAGCAGTGGGGGGCTCGATGGCTACACCTTC
TRBJ1-2,TRBV18,16,NA,NA,CASSPVVGTGVFGYTF,TGTGCCAGCTCACCTGTGGTTGGGACCGGAGTTTTTGGCTACACCTTC
TRBJ2-5,TRBV20-1,14,NA,NA,CSARAGVSQETQYF,TGCAGTGCTAGAGCGGGAGTTTCTCAAGAGACCCAGTACTTC
TRBJ2-3,TRBV3-1,16,TRBD2,few,CASSPLAGGGTDTQYF,TGTGCCAGCAGCCCCTTAGCGGGGGGCGGCACAGATACGCAGTATTTT
TRBJ2-7,TRBV11-2,16,NA,NA,CASSLWTVGLSYEQYF,TGTGCCAGCAGCTTGTGGACAGTGGGACTCTCCTACGAGCAGTACTTC
TRBJ2-7,TRBV20-1,17,TRBD2,few,CSGAPSGGREIAYEQYF,TGCAGTGGGGCCCCAAGCGGGGGCCGTGAGATCGCCTACGAGCAGTACTTC
TRBJ2-7,TRBV6-6,14,NA,few,CASSYSAGDYEQYF,TGTGCCAGCAGTTACTCCGCAGGGGACTACGAGCAGTACTTC
TRBJ2-3,TRBV29-1,12,NA,NA,CSVARVQDTQYF,TGCAGCGTTGCCCGTGTCCAGGATACGCAGTATTTT
TRBJ2-2,TRBV6-6,16,TRBD1,NA,CASSSLRGRGTGELFF,TGTGCCAGCAGTTCACTCAGGGGGCGCGGCACCGGGGAGCTGTTTTTT
TRBJ1-2,TRBV3-1,16,NA,NA,CASSQEARTANYGYTF,TGTGCCAGCAGCCAAGAGGCTAGGACAGCTAACTATGGCTACACCTTC
TRBJ2-7,TRBV29-1,13,TRBD1,few,CSEPGQRSYEQYF,TGCAGCGAACCGGGACAGAGATCCTACGAGCAGTACTTC
TRBJ1-2,TRBV20-1,15,TRBD1,few,CSARDTQTGTYGYTF,TGCAGTGCTAGAGACACACAGACAGGGACCTATGGCTACACCTTC
TRBJ2-6,TRBV7-8,14,NA,many,CASSLNPGANVLTF,TGTGCCAGCAGCTTAAACCCTGGGGCCAACGTCCTGACTTTC
TRBJ2-1,TRBV6-5,15,NA,few,CASSLQEYSYNEQFF,TGTGCCAGCAGTTTACAGGAGTACTCCTACAATGAGCAGTTCTTC
TRBJ1-2,TRBV15,14,NA,few,CATSRDVIQVPYTF,TGTGCCACCAGCAGAGATGTGATCCAAGTCCCCTACACCTTC
TRBJ1-1,TRBV15,15,TRBD1,NA,CATSRSRDRATEAFF,TGTGCCACCAGCAGATCCCGGGACAGGGCCACTGAAGCTTTCTTT
TRBJ2-5,TRBV20-1,16,TRBD2,NA,CSARGPGLAGGLAQYF,TGCAGTGCTAGAGGCCCCGGACTAGCGGGGGGGCTAGCCCAGTACTTC
TRBJ2-5,TRBV12-3/TRBV12-4,15,TRBD2,NA,CASSLGTSEGETQYF,TGTGCCAGCAGTTTAGGGACTAGCGAAGGAGAGACCCAGTACTTC
TRBJ2-5,TRBV7-6,11,TRBD1,few,CAIRTGETQYF,TGTGCCATCAGGACAGGGGAGACCCAGTACTTC
TRBJ1-5,TRBV27,15,NA,NA,CASSWGGGGGQPQHF,TGTGCCAGCAGTTGGGGCGGGGGCGGGGGTCAGCCCCAGCATTTT
TRBJ2-3,TRBV5-1,17,TRBD1,NA,CASSIARAGGLTDTQYF,TGCGCCAGCAGCATAGCCCGAGCAGGGGGCCTGACAGATACGCAGTATTTT
TRBJ2-1,TRBV20-1,19,TRBD1,NA,CSAREYRGRERRAYNEQFF,TGCAGTGCTAGAGAGTACAGGGGGCGCGAGAGGAGGGCCTACAATGAGCAGTTCTTC
TRBJ1-5,TRBV7-8,15,NA,NA,CASSLVAGLDQPQHF,TGTGCCAGCAGCTTAGTTGCAGGGTTGGATCAGCCCCAGCATTTT
TRBJ2-2,TRBV6-5,14,NA,NA,CASRITSGPGELFF,TGTGCCAGCAGAATTACCTCAGGCCCCGGGGAGCTGTTTTTT
TRBJ2-7,TRBV6-5,14,NA,NA,CASSYGVSGYEQYF,TGTGCCAGCAGTTACGGGGTGTCGGGCTACGAGCAGTACTTC
TRBJ2-5,TRBV7-2,15,NA,NA,CASSSTARTYNEQYF,TGTGCCAGCAGCAGCACAGCTCGTACCTACAATGAGCAGTACTTC
TRBJ1-5,TRBV7-9,18,TRBD1,NA,CASSLVGRGGVGNQPQHF,TGTGCCAGCAGCTTAGTAGGGAGAGGGGGCGTGGGCAATCAGCCCCAGCATTTT
TRBJ1-5,TRBV2,13,NA,NA,CASSDGGGKPQHF,TGTGCCAGCAGTGACGGAGGGGGTAAGCCCCAGCATTTT
TRBJ1-5,TRBV24-1,13,NA,few,CATSGGGNQPQHF,TGTGCCACCAGTGGAGGGGGCAATCAGCCCCAGCATTTT
TRBJ2-3,TRBV5-1,12,NA,few,CASQQDGDTQYF,TGCGCCAGCCAGCAGGACGGAGATACGCAGTATTTT
TRBJ1-2,TRBV7-2,13,NA,NA,CASSLRLNYGYTF,TGTGCCAGCAGCTTACGACTGAACTATGGCTACACCTTC
TRBJ2-1,TRBV5-1,15,NA,NA,CASSLGNGRQDEQFF,TGCGCCAGCAGCTTGGGTAACGGGCGTCAGGATGAGCAGTTCTTC
TRBJ1-1,TRBV12-3/TRBV12-4,13,NA,NA,CASSFQLGAEAFF,TGTGCCAGCAGTTTCCAGCTGGGGGCTGAAGCTTTCTTT
TRBJ2-2,TRBV29-1,14,NA,NA,CSVVGPANTGELFF,TGCAGCGTTGTGGGGCCAGCAAACACCGGGGAGCTGTTTTTT
TRBJ2-7,TRBV5-6,14,NA,few,CASSMRKPAYEQYF,TGTGCCAGCAGCATGCGGAAGCCCGCCTACGAGCAGTACTTC
TRBJ2-7,TRBV4-1,14,TRBD1,NA,CASSLGQLNYEQYF,TGCGCCAGCAGCCTGGGACAGCTAAACTACGAGCAGTACTTC
TRBJ1-2,TRBV6-1,16,NA,few,CASSERRRGTNYGYTF,TGTGCCAGCAGTGAACGGAGAAGAGGGACTAACTATGGCTACACCTTC
TRBJ1-6,TRBV3-1,14,TRBD1,NA,CASSRQGFPSPLHF,TGTGCCAGCAGCCGACAGGGTTTTCCCTCACCCCTCCACTTT